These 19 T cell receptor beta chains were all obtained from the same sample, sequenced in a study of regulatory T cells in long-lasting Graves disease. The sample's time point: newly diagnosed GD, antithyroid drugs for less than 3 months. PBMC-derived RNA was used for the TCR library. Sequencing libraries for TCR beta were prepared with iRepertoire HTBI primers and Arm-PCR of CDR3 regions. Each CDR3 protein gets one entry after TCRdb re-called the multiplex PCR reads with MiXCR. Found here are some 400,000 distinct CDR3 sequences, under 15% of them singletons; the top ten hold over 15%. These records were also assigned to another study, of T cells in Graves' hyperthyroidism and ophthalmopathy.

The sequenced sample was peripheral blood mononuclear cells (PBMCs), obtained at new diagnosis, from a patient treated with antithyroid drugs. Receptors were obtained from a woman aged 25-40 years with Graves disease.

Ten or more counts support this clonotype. CDR3 sequence (DNA): TGCGCCAGCAGGGGGGGACTAGCGGGAGTTGAAGATACGCAGTATTTT. Its translation is CASRGGLAGVEDTQYF. The chain combines TRBV5-1 with TRBJ2-3; TRBD2 matches 14 bases. The CDR3 spans 16 residues. The V segment lost 5 bases and the J segment 5 bases; nucleotides outside the gene matches: 7. In germline, CDR1 is SGHRS, CDR2 YFSETQ.

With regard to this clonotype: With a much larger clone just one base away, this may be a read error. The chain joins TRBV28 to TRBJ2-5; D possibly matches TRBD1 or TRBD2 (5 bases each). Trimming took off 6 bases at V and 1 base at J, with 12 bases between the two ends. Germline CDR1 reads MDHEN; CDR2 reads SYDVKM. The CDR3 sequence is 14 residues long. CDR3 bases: TGTGCCAGCAGATTTGAGGGGCCCCAAGAGACCCAGTACTTC. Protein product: CASRFEGPQETQYF.

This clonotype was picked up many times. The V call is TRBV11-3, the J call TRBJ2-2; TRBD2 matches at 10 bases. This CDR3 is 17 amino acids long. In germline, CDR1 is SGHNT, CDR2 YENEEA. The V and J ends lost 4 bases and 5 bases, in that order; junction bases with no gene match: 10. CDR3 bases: TGTGCCAGCAGCTCCAAGACTAGCGGGTATCCAACCGGGGAGCTGTTTTTT. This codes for CASSSKTSGYPTGELFF. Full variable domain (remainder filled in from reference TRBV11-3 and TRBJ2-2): EAGVVQSPRYKIIEKKQPVAFWCNPISGHNTLYWYLQNLGQGPELLIRYENEEAVDDSQLPKDRFSAERLKGVDSTLKIQPAELGDSAVYLCASSSKTSGYPTGELFFGEGSRLTVL.

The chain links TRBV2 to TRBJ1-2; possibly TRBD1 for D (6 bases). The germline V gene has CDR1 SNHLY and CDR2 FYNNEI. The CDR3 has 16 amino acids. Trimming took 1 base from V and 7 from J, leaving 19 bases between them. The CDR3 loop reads CASSEGNLQGRGGYTF. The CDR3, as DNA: TGTGCCAGCAGTGAAGGGAATCTTCAGGGGCGAGGTGGCTACACCTTC.

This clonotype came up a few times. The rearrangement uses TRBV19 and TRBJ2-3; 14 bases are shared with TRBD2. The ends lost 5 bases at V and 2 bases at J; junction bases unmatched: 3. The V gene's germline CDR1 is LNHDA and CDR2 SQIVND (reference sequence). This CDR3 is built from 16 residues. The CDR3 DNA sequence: TGTGCCAGTAGTTGGGGACTAGCGGGAGACACAGATACGCAGTATTTT. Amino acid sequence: CASSWGLAGDTDTQYF.

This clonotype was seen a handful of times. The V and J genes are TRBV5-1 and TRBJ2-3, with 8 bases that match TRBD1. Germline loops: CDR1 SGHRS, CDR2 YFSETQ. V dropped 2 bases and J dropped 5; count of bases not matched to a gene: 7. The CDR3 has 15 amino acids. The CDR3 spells CASSFQGAFGDTQYF. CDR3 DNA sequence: TGCGCCAGCAGCTTTCAGGGGGCCTTTGGAGATACGCAGTATTTT.

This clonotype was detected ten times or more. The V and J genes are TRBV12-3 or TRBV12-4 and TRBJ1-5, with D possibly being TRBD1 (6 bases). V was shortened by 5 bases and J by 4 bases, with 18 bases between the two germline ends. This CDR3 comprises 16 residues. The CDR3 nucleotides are TGTGCCAGCAGTCCGAACTGGGGGGGCCATAATCAGCCCCAGCATTTT. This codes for CASSPNWGGHNQPQHF.

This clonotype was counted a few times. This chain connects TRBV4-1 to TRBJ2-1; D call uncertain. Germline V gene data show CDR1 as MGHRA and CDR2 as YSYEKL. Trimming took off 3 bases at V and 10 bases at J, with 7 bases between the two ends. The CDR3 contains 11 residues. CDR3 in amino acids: CASSHDLEQFF. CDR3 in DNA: TGCGCCAGCAGCCACGACCTCGAGCAGTTCTTC.

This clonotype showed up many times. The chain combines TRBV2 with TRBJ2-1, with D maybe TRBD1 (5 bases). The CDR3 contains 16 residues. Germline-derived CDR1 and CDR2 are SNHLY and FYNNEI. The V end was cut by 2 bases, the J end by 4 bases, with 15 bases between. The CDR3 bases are TGTGCCAGCAGTGAAAAGAAACAGGTGTTGTACAATGAGCAGTTCTTC. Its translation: CASSEKKQVLYNEQFF.

The CDR3 loop is CASSLGHTNEKLFF. CDR3 coding DNA: TGTGCCAGCAGTTTGGGACATACTAATGAAAAACTGTTTTTT. J is TRBJ1-4 and V is TRBV28, with D tentatively TRBD1 (6 bases). Per the germline V gene, CDR1 is MDHEN and CDR2 is SYDVKM. With 3 bases removed from V and 2 bases from J, the gap between germline ends came to 7 bases. The CDR3 extends over 14 amino acids.

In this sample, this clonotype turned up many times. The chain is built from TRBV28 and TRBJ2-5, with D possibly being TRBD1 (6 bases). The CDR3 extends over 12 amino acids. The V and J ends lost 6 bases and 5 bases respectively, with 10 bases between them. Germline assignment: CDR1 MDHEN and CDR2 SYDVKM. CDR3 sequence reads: CASREGVETQYF. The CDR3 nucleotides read TGTGCCAGCAGAGAGGGGGTCGAGACCCAGTACTTC.

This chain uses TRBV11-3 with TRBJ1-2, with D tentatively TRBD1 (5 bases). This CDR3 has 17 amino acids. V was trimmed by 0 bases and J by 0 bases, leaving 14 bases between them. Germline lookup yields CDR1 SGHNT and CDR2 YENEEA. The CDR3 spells CASSLDRGSQANYGYTF. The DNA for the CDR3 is TGTGCCAGCAGCTTAGATAGGGGATCCCAAGCTAACTATGGCTACACCTTC.

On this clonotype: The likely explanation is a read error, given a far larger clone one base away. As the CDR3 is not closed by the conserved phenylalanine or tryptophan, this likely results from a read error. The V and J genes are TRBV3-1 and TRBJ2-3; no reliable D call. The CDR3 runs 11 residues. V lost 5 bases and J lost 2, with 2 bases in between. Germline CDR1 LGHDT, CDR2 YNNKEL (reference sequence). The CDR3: CASSATDTQYL. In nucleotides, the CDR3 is TGTGCCAGCAGCGCCACAGATACGCAGTATCTT.

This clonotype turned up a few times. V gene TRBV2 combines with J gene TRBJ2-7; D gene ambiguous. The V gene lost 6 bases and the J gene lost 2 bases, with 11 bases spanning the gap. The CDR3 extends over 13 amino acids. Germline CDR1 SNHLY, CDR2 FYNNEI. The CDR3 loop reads CASRGSATYEQYF. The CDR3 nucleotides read TGTGCCAGCAGGGGTTCCGCTACCTACGAGCAGTACTTC.

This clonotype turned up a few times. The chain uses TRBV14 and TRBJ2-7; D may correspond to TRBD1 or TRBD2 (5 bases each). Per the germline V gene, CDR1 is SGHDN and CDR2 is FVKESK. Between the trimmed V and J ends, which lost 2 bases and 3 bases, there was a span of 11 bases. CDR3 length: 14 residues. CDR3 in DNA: TGTGCCAGCAGCCAACCCGGGACCAACTACGAGCAGTACTTC. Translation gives CASSQPGTNYEQYF.

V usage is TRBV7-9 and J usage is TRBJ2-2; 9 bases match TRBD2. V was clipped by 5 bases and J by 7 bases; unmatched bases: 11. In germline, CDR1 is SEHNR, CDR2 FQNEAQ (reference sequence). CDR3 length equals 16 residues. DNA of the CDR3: TGTGCCAGCAGCCTAAACCCTAGCGGGATAGGCGGGGAGCTGTTTTTT. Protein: CASSLNPSGIGGELFF.

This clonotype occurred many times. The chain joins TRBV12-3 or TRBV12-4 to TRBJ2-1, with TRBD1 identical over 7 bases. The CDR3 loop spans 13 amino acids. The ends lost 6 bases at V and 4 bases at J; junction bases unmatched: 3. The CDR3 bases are TGTGCCAGCAGGGCGGACAGGTACAATGAGCAGTTCTTC. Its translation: CASRADRYNEQFF.

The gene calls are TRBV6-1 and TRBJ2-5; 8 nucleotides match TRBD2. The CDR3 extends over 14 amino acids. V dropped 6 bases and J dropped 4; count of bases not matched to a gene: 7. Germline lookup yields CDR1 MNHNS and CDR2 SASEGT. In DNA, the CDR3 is TGTGCCAGCAGGGACGGGGGGGGGGTAGAGACCCAGTACTTC. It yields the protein CASRDGGGVETQYF.

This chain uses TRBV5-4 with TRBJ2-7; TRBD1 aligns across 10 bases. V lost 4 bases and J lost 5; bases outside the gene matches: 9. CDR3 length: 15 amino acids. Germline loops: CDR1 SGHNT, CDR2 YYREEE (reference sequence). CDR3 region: CASSTNAGTGDEQYF. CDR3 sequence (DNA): TGTGCCAGCAGCACGAACGCCGGGACAGGGGACGAGCAGTACTTC.